The 15 T cell receptor beta chains presented below share a single source sample, sequenced in a study of blood T cell repertoires in COVID-19. Here immunoSEQ multiplex PCR was the method, and the copy in TCRdb shows in-frame clones only, minus some. The repertoire holds approximately 500,000 clones, with roughly 90% as singletons. The material sequenced was PBMCs or T cells enriched from blood (not recorded which). These receptors were taken from a woman in her forties who had recovered from COVID-19.

This chain links TRBV7-6 with TRBJ1-1; TRBD1 might be the D (6 bases). Germline V gene data show CDR1 as SGHVS and CDR2 as FNYEAQ. This CDR3 is built from 14 residues. Deletions cut 5 bases from V and 0 bases from J, with 10 bases between. The CDR3 DNA reads as TGTGCCAGCAGCCTCGGACAGATGAACACTGAAGCTTTCTTT. Translated, it gives CASSLGQMNTEAFF.

This clone was seen a handful of times. V is TRBV27 and J is TRBJ1-6; possible D gene TRBD1, 6 bases. The CDR3 spans 16 residues. V lost 6 bases and J 5 bases, leaving 17 bases between the germline ends. Germline V gives CDR1 MNHEY, CDR2 SMNVEV (reference sequence). Here the CDR3 reads CASRLQKTGHNSPLHF. CDR3 nucleotides: TGTGCCAGCAGGTTACAGAAGACAGGCCATAATTCACCCCTCCACTTT.

The chain combines TRBV3-1 (or the pseudogene TRBV3-2) with TRBJ1-1, with 7 positions matching TRBD1. This CDR3 region has 16 residues. Germline loops: CDR1 LGHDT, CDR2 YNNKEL (reference sequence). Trimming cost V 4 bases and J 2 bases; bases outside gene matches: 10. CDR3: CASSLTTGLTNTEAFF. DNA of the CDR3: TGTGCCAGCAGCCTCACGACAGGGCTTACAAACACTGAAGCTTTCTTT.

The gene calls are TRBV21-1 and TRBJ2-1; no DNA check was done on the table's D call, TRBD2. TRBV21-1 is tagged as a pseudogene. This CDR3 has 14 residues. CDR3 sequence: CASSGLAGNNEQFF. The CDR3 DNA reads as TGTGCCAGCAGCGGACTAGCGGGAAACAACGAGCAGTTCTTC.

The chain has TRBV24-1 and TRBJ2-1, with TRBD2 as a possible D gene (6 bases). The V and J ends lost 5 bases and 4 bases respectively, with 23 bases between them. CDR1 is KGHDR and CDR2 is SFDVKD in the germline V gene. This CDR3 has 18 residues. The CDR3 protein is CATSGGTFRGRAYNEQFF. The CDR3 DNA is TGTGCCACCAGTGGCGGGACTTTTCGAGGCAGGGCTTACAATGAGCAGTTCTTC.

Concerning this clone itself: This sample includes further DNA sequences coding for the same CDR3. The chain combines TRBV9 with TRBJ2-1; D is unresolved. Trimming cost V 0 bases and J 5 bases, with 9 bases left between them. This CDR3 region has 14 residues. Germline V gene lookup returns CDR1 SGDLS and CDR2 YYNGEE. CDR3 DNA sequence: TGTGCCAGCAGCGTAGCAGGAAAGGACAATGAGCAGTTCTTC. This gives the protein CASSVAGKDNEQFF.

The chain recombines TRBV27 with TRBJ2-3; 9 positions match TRBD2. Germline V CDR1 and CDR2: MNHEY, SMNVEV (reference sequence). The CDR3 is 19 amino acids. V lost 5 bases and J lost 0; bases outside the gene matches: 15. DNA for the CDR3: TGTGCCAGCAGTAAACTGACTAGCGGAGCACCTTATAGCACAGATACGCAGTATTTT. Protein product: CASSKLTSGAPYSTDTQYF.

The genes are TRBV27 and TRBJ2-1; the match to TRBD1 covers 10 bases. Germline CDR1 MNHEY, CDR2 SMNVEV (reference sequence). Unmatched junction bases numbered 2, after V lost 0 bases and J lost 6 bases. There are 15 residues in the CDR3. The CDR3 spells CASSLSGQGRNEQFF. CDR3 coding DNA: TGTGCCAGCAGTTTATCGGGACAGGGGCGCAATGAGCAGTTCTTC.

The J gene is TRBJ2-7, the V gene TRBV14; 9 nucleotides align to TRBD1. Looked up from germline, CDR1 is SGHDN and CDR2 is FVKESK. The junction had 14 bases not matched to a gene; V was cut back by 4 bases and J by 4 bases. This CDR3 spans 17 amino acids. DNA of the CDR3: TGTGCCAGCAGCCTTTCAAATCCGGGACAGGGCTTTTACGAGCAGTACTTC. It yields the protein CASSLSNPGQGFYEQYF.

The chain employs TRBV28 and TRBJ1-5; D gene unclear. Between the trimmed V and J ends, which lost 3 bases and 0 bases, there was a span of 9 bases. Germline V gene data show CDR1 as MDHEN and CDR2 as SYDVKM. This CDR3 comprises 15 residues. CDR3 DNA sequence: TGTGCCAGCAGTTTCCCAAATTTTAGCAATCAGCCCCAGCATTTT. Protein sequence: CASSFPNFSNQPQHF.

The gene calls are TRBV18 and TRBJ2-2; 8 bases agree with TRBD1. The ends lost 0 bases at V and 5 bases at J; junction bases unmatched: 5. This CDR3 spans 16 amino acids. CDR1 is KGHSH and CDR2 is LQKENI in the germline V gene. The CDR3 loop is CASSPPGTGQTGELFF. The CDR3 nucleotides are TGTGCCAGCTCACCACCGGGGACAGGTCAAACCGGGGAGCTGTTTTTT.

The chain links TRBV19 to TRBJ1-4; D is unresolved. The CDR3 is made up of 13 amino acids. CDR1 LNHDA and CDR2 SQIVND come from the germline V gene (reference sequence). V lost 3 bases and J lost 4, with 6 bases in between. CDR3 nucleotides: TGTGCCAGTAGTATCCGGGGTAATGAAAAACTGTTTTTT. Translation: CASSIRGNEKLFF.

This clone was observed a few times. The chain combines TRBV10-2 with TRBJ2-1; 11 nucleotides line up with TRBD2. Germline-derived CDR1 and CDR2 are WSHSY and SAAADI. This CDR3 has 16 amino acids. V lost 2 bases and J lost 5; bases outside the gene matches: 5. CDR3 region: CASSEASGRRDNEQFF. The CDR3, as DNA: TGCGCCAGCAGTGAGGCTAGCGGGAGGCGCGACAATGAGCAGTTCTTC.

CDR3 nucleotides: TGTGCCAGCAGCCCGACAGTCCGGCAGCCCCAGCATTTT. This gives the protein CASSPTVRQPQHF. The gene calls are TRBV11-2 and TRBJ1-5, with D possibly TRBD1 on 5 matching bases. V was cut by 5 bases and J by 7 bases, with 12 bases left in between. Germline V gives CDR1 SGHAT, CDR2 FQNNGV. This CDR3 is built from 13 residues.

This sequence joins TRBV19 and TRBJ1-6, with a possible D match to TRBD1 (5 bases). The V end lost 5 bases, the J end lost 5 bases, and 13 bases lay between the germline ends. This CDR3 spans 15 amino acids. In germline, CDR1 is LNHDA, CDR2 SQIVND (reference sequence). The CDR3 region has the DNA TGTGCCAGTAGTTTGAACGGGGGTCATAATTCACCCCTCCACTTT. Protein sequence: CASSLNGGHNSPLHF.